Sequencing of this T cell receptor (beta chain) was carried out in a study of graft-versus-host responses after intestinal transplantation. The wider study: Among the recipients, all got anti-thymocyte globulin induction and then tacrolimus and steroids for around 3 years. General study points: Circulating GvH clone levels at their peak were associated with HvG declines (early post-transplant). GvH clonotypes were identified within recipient marrow, with a subset emerging first in ileum or blood.

V gave up 6 bases and J gave up 5 bases, with 19 bases separating them. The CDR3 has 15 amino acids. CDR1 is GTSNPN, CDR2 SVGIG, per germline (reference sequence). Clones were read by immunoSEQ multiplex PCR, and TCRdb kept only the in-frame ones, dropping some. Seen here are tens of thousands of clones, 88% observed once, and the top ten hold approximately 0.28%. To note about this clone: Its specificity is not known.

This sample comprised unstimulated CD4+ T cells sorted from spleen or lymph node cells, obtained before transplant. The sequence was collected from a human donor who was the organ donor for an intestinal transplant. The chain is built from TRBV30 and TRBJ1-4, with D maybe TRBD1 (5 bases). CDR3: CACSRAGLSNEKLFF. CDR3 DNA: TGTGCCTGTTCTAGGGCGGGGCTGAGCAATGAAAAACTGTTTTTT.